The TCR beta chain described here comes from a study of T cell repertoires in MIS-A myocarditis (dated by TCRdb to between 2021 and 2024). The table lists this clone with a few counts. No cognate antigen has been identified for it. Base quality data are lacking; no much larger clone is found one base away. The QIAamp DNA FFPE kit was used to extract genomic DNA from formalin-fixed paraffin-embedded autopsy tissue. Amplification of TCRbeta CDR3 regions relied on the immunoSEQ bias-controlled multiplex PCR, followed by high-throughput sequencing. The paper's processing steps were these. The immunoSEQ vendor pipeline collapsed and filtered the CDR3 sequences so that the abundance and frequency of each unique TCRbeta CDR3 could be quantified. CD-HIT clustered dominant CDR3 amino acid sequences with SARS-CoV-2-specific ImmuneCODE TCRbeta sequences at a 90% global sequence identity threshold. Clones were classed as hyperexpanded at frequencies of 0.1 to 1 and as large at frequencies of 0.01 to 0.1. CDR3 amino acid sequences and V and J gene assignments of dominant clones were confirmed with MiXCR. The R stringdist package was used to compute Levenshtein distances between the patient clonotypes and the ImmuneCODE hits. TCRdb re-hosts the immuneACCESS table, in-frame sequences only. Its copies lack some clones; in the studies checked, an unresolved V gene accounts for under half of them, and the cause for the rest is not known. The V and J calls and the clone size are those of that table, but D and trimming were determined from the DNA. Across this sample there are 11,000 or so clones, with 83% seen only once. The ten biggest clones cover approximately 29% of the sample.

The CDR3 numbers 13 residues from cysteine through phenylalanine. The only DNA kept is the CDR3, 39 bases in frame from the first base. V sheds 3 bases and J sheds 2 bases, leaving 11 bases between their ends. Looking up the germline V gene (reference sequence) yields CDR1 DFQATT and CDR2 SNEGSKA. The chain is assembled from TRBV20-1 and TRBJ2-7; the D segment is perhaps TRBD1 or TRBD2, each sharing 6 matched bases. The clonotype was recovered from a man aged 18 to 29 with fulminant myocarditis from multisystem inflammatory syndrome in adults (MIS-A) after COVID-19. The specimen was right ventricle heart tissue obtained at autopsy. This specimen's cell subset or site label, interpreted: cardiac tissue sample (left or right ventricle, interventricular septum, or pericardium). The nucleotide sequence reads as follows: TGCAGTGCTAGTCGGAGGGGGACCTACGAGCAGTACTTC. It translates as CSASRRGTYEQYF.